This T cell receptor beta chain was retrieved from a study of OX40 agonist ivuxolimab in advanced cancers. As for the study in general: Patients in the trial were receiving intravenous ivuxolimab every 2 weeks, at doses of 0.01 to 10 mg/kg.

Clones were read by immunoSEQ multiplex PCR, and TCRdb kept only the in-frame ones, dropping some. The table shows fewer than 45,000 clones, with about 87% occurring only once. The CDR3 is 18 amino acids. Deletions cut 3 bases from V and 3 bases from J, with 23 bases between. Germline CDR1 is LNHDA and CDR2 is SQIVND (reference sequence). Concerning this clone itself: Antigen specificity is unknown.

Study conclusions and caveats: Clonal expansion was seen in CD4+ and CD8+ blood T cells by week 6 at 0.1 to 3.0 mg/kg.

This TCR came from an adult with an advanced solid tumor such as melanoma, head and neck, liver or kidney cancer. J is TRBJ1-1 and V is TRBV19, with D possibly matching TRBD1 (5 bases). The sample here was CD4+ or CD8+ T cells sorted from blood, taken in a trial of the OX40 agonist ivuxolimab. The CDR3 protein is CASSIPPWGGLVDTEAFF. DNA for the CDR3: TGTGCCAGTAGTATCCCTCCTTGGGGGGGTTTAGTTGACACTGAAGCTTTCTTT. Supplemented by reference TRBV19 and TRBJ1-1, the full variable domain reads DGGITQSPKYLFRKEGQNVTLSCEQNLNHDAMYWYRQDPGQGLRLIYYSQIVNDFQKGDIAEGYSVSREKKESFPLTVTSAQKNPTAFYLCASSIPPWGGLVDTEAFFGQGTRLTVV.